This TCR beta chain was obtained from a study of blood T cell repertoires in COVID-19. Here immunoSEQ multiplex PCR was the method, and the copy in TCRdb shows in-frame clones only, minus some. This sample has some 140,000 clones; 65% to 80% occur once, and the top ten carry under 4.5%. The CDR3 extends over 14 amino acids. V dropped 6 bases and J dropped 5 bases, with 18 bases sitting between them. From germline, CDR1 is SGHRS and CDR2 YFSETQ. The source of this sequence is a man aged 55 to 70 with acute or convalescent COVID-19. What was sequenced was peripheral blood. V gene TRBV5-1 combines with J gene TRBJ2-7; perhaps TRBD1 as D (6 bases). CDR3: CASKRSGHDNEQYF. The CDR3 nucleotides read TGCGCCAGCAAACGGTCGGGACACGATAACGAGCAGTACTTC.